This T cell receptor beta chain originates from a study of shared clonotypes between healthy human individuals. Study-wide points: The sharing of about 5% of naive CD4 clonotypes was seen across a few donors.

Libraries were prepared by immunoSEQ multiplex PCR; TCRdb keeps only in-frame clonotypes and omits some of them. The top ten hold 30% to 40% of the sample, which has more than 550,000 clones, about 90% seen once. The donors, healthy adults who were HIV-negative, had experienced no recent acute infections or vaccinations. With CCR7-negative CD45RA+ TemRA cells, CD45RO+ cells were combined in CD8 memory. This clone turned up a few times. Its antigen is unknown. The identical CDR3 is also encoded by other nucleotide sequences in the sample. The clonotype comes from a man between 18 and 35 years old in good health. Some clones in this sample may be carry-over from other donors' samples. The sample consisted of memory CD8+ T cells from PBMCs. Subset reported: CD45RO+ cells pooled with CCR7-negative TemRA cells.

The CDR3 here is CASSLSRSSNQPQHF. The CDR3 DNA reads TGTGCCAGCAGTTTATCGAGATCTAGCAATCAGCCCCAGCATTTT. This chain joins TRBV27 and TRBJ1-5; D unclear. There are 15 residues in the CDR3. CDR1 is MNHEY, CDR2 SMNVEV, per germline (reference sequence). Trimming left V 0 bases short and J 0 bases short, with 6 bases between.